This paragraph reports one T cell receptor beta chain. This entry comes from a study of blood T cell repertoires in COVID-19. On the study more broadly: The origin of the acute and convalescent COVID-19 samples was the United States, Italy and Spain.

V lost 3 bases, J lost 3 bases, and 8 bases stayed unmatched. The germline V gene has CDR1 SGHRS and CDR2 YFSETQ. The CDR3 consists of 18 residues. How the authors handled the data: Amplification of reference gene primers was used by the study to estimate nucleated cell counts. Profiling relied on immunoSEQ multiplex PCR, and the TCRdb table lists in-frame clones only, not all of them. Clone size and the V and J calls come from that table; the DNA yielded D and trimming. The table records 100,000 to 150,000 clones, approximately 68% of them present only once. This chain uses TRBV5-1 with TRBJ2-6, with TRBD2 identical over 11 bases. Input material: peripheral blood. The TCR was taken from a woman between 65 and 79 years old with acute or convalescent COVID-19. Here the CDR3 DNA reads TGCGCCAGCAGCTATGGACTAGCGGGTGAGGGTGGGGCCAACGTCCTGACTTTC. Encoded protein: CASSYGLAGEGGANVLTF.